A selection of T cell receptor beta chains follows, all from one sample in a study of cytotoxic CD8 clonotypes in ibrutinib-treated CLL. Assay: immunoSEQ multiplex PCR; the TCRdb copy retains only in-frame clones and omits some. The table has around 150,000 clones, approximately 91% seen once. Sequencing was performed on PBMCs, taken at disease progression, from a patient treated with ibrutinib. Every receptor here comes from a human donor with chronic lymphocytic leukemia. Each CDR3 is given with its conserved first and last residue. D genes are given only for firm matches. Not every row has a clone size; where given, it reads once, few, many or a size class.

d_call j_call v_call clone_size cdr3_nt cdr3_aa
- TRBJ2-7 TRBV13 - TGTGCCAGCAGCTTCCGGCAGGACGAGCAGTACTTC CASSFRQDEQYF
- TRBJ2-7 TRBV10-3 few TGTGCCATCACAGGGGACACCTACGAGCAGTACTTC CAITGDTYEQYF
- TRBJ1-5 TRBV27 - TGTGCCAGCAGTTTAGAAACGCCTAGCAATCAGCCCCAGCATTTT CASSLETPSNQPQHF
- TRBJ1-5 TRBV30 - TGTGCCTGGAGTACCGGGGTAGGTCAGCCCCAGCATTTT CAWSTGVGQPQHF
- TRBJ2-1 TRBV28 - TGTGCCAGCAGGATCCGGGAGTTCGGCTACAATGAGCAGTTCTTC CASRIREFGYNEQFF
- TRBJ1-2 TRBV7-8 - TGTGCCAGCAGCTTAGCAAACCCAGGGGATGGCTACACCTTC CASSLANPGDGYTF
- TRBJ2-3 TRBV9 - TGTGCCAGCAGCGTAGGAGGGGGTAGGGCCACAGCAGTGGTAGATACGCAGTATTTT CASSVGGGRATAVVDTQYF
TRBD2 TRBJ2-7 TRBV19 few TGTGCCAGTAGTATCAATGCGGGGGGGACCCCTTACGAGCAGTACTTC CASSINAGGTPYEQYF
TRBD1 TRBJ2-1 TRBV13 - TGTGCCAGCAGCTTCCGGGACAGGGGGCTCAGCGAGCAGTTCTTC CASSFRDRGLSEQFF
- TRBJ1-2 TRBV18 - TGTGCCAGCTCACCATTGCAGACGAGGCGAGCGAACCAGGGTCCTGGCTACACCTTC CASSPLQTRRANQGPGYTF
- TRBJ2-7 TRBV11-3 - TGTGCCAGCAGCCTAACCGGGTCCTCATCCTACGAGCAGTACTTC CASSLTGSSSYEQYF
- TRBJ2-1 TRBV9 - TGTGCCAGCAGCGTAGTGGCTGGGATTGAGCAGTTCTTC CASSVVAGIEQFF
- TRBJ2-3 TRBV5-6 - TGTGCCAGCAGCCACCGATGGCAAGATACGCAGTATTTT CASSHRWQDTQYF
TRBD1 TRBJ2-7 TRBV18 - TGTGCCAGCTCACAGGGACAGTGGCAGTACTTC CASSQGQWQYF
- TRBJ2-3 TRBV7-9 once TGTGCCAGCAGCTTTGGTCAGGCGAAGGGGGATACGCAGTATTTT CASSFGQAKGDTQYF
TRBD1 TRBJ1-5 TRBV19 - TGTGCCAGTAGTATAGACCGGGACAGGGTGGTCAATCAGCCCCAGCATTTT CASSIDRDRVVNQPQHF
- TRBJ1-4 TRBV30 - TGTGCCTGGAGTCTCTCCCCGCCCGGATTTAATGAAAAACTGTTTTTT CAWSLSPPGFNEKLFF
- TRBJ2-2 TRBV29-1 - TGCAGCGTTGAGACCCCTACGAACACCGGGGAGCTGTTTTTT CSVETPTNTGELFF
- TRBJ2-4 TRBV7-6 - TGTGCCAGCAGCTTAGCCCCGCTTCATGAGCGCCAATCAAACATTCAGTACTTC CASSLAPLHERQSNIQYF
- TRBJ2-1 TRBV4-1 - TGCGCCAGCAGCCAAGATCGAACGGGAAGCTCCTACAATGAGCAGTTCTTC CASSQDRTGSSYNEQFF
- TRBJ1-3 TRBV2 once TGTGCCAGCAGCGGGGGATCGGGCTCTGGAAACACCATATATTTT CASSGGSGSGNTIYF
- TRBJ2-3 TRBV29-1 - TGCAGCGTGGAGGACCCCGGGGCCACAGATACGCAGTATTTT CSVEDPGATDTQYF
- TRBJ2-3 TRBV4-3 - TGCGCCAGCAGCCCAAAGGGATTAAGGGCAGATACGCAGTATTTT CASSPKGLRADTQYF
- TRBJ2-7 TRBV9 - TGTGCCAGCAGCCCTAGTGGATCGCGGGAGCAGTACTTC CASSPSGSREQYF
TRBD2 TRBJ2-5 TRBV5-1 - TGCGCCAGCAGCTCGGGACTAGCGGGGGGCGTTGAGACCCAGTACTTC CASSSGLAGGVETQYF
TRBD2 TRBJ2-7 TRBV6-6 - TGTGCCAGCAGTTACTCGGGGACTAGTAGCCACGAGCAGTACTTC CASSYSGTSSHEQYF
TRBD2 TRBJ2-1 TRBV11-2 - TGTGCCAGCAGCTTAGCTGGGGCGGGGGTCAATGAGCAGTTCTTC CASSLAGAGVNEQFF
- TRBJ2-3 TRBV28 - TGTGCCAGCAGCACTCTAGCTAGCACAGATACGCAGTATTTT CASSTLASTDTQYF
- TRBJ2-7 TRBV9 - TGTGCCAGCAGCGTAGTCCCTAGCTCCTACGAGCAGTACTTC CASSVVPSSYEQYF
- TRBJ2-6 TRBV19 - TGTGCCAGTAGTACTCAAGACGTCCTGACTTTC CASSTQDVLTF
- TRBJ2-7 TRBV7-2 once TGTGCCAGCAGCTTAGCGGGAGGTCTCCCGTACGAGCAGTACTTC CASSLAGGLPYEQYF